Listed below are T cell receptor beta chains from one sample, sequenced in a study of identical twins. One entry per CDR3 protein, called by TCRdb with MiXCR from the 5' RACE reads. The sample has more than 250,000 distinct CDR3 sequences, about 8.9% seen once. The same sample was also used in a study of yellow fever vaccine responses in identical twins.

The source material was memory (CD45RO+) T cells sorted from blood. The receptors were sampled from a woman aged 18-29 years in good health. Each CDR3 is given with its conserved first and last residue. Each record gives: clone size, V gene, J gene, D gene, CDR3 length, CDR3 DNA, CDR3 protein. A D gene is named only where the DNA matches it firmly. Only some rows state a clone size, as once, few, many or a class for expanded clones.

few,TRBV13,TRBJ2-1,-,16,TGTGCCAGCAGCACTTCGCCCGGGAGTAACTACAATGAGCAGTTCTTC,CASSTSPGSNYNEQFF
-,TRBV11-2,TRBJ2-1,TRBD2,16,TGTGCCAGCAGTCTACTAGCGGGGGGATTATTTGATGAGCAGTTCTTC,CASSLLAGGLFDEQFF
-,TRBV7-3,TRBJ2-5,TRBD1,15,TGTGCCAGCAGCCCAGGGACAGGTTGGCAAGAGACCCAGTACTTC,CASSPGTGWQETQYF
many,TRBV10-3,TRBJ2-1,-,14,TGTGCCATCAGTACGGGACTCACCTACAATGAGCAGTTCTTC,CAISTGLTYNEQFF
few,TRBV2,TRBJ1-1,-,14,TGTGCCAGCAGTGTTAATGAAGTTGGCACTGAAGCTTTCTTT,CASSVNEVGTEAFF
few,TRBV5-5,TRBJ1-1,-,15,TGTGCCAGCAGCCTAACGGGTGAACTACGGCCTGAAGCTTTCTTT,CASSLTGELRPEAFF
many,TRBV6-1,TRBJ2-5,-,16,TGTGCCAGCAGTGAACCTGGGACACCATCGCAAGAGACCCAGTACTTC,CASSEPGTPSQETQYF
few,TRBV29-1,TRBJ2-5,TRBD2,15,TGCAGCGTTGTTACAGCGGGGGTACTTCAAGAGACCCAGTACTTC,CSVVTAGVLQETQYF
-,TRBV3-1,TRBJ1-1,TRBD1,15,TGTGCCAGCAGCCAAGCGGACAGGGGGGGCACTGAAGCTTTCTTT,CASSQADRGGTEAFF
few,TRBV6-5,TRBJ2-3,-,16,TGTGCCAGCAGTTACTCGAGGGGGGCAAGCACAGATACGCAGTATTTT,CASSYSRGASTDTQYF
-,TRBV4-2,TRBJ2-7,-,15,TGTGCCAGCAGCCAAGATTACAGGGCCACCTACGAGCAGTACTTC,CASSQDYRATYEQYF
few,TRBV4-1,TRBJ2-1,-,15,TGCGCCAGCAGCCAAGATTACCGGGGATACAATGAGCAGTTCTTC,CASSQDYRGYNEQFF
many,TRBV12-3/TRBV12-4,TRBJ1-4,-,14,TGTGCCAGCAGTCCCGGGTTGTTCGGCGAAAAACTGTTTTTT,CASSPGLFGEKLFF
-,TRBV5-1,TRBJ1-5,-,15,TGCGCCAGCAGCTTGGCCGGGGGCGCAAATCAGCCCCAGCATTTT,CASSLAGGANQPQHF
-,TRBV5-1,TRBJ2-7,TRBD2,14,TGCGCCAGCAGCCCCTGGACTAGCGGATACGAGCAGTACTTC,CASSPWTSGYEQYF
-,TRBV3-1,TRBJ2-4,TRBD2,17,TGTGCCAGCAGCCAAGGATTGTTGCGGCAGCGGGGAAACATTCAGTACTTC,CASSQGLLRQRGNIQYF
few,TRBV14,TRBJ2-1,-,15,TGTGCCAGCAGCCAAGGACGCGGGTCTCTAAATGAGCAGTTCTTC,CASSQGRGSLNEQFF
many,TRBV4-1,TRBJ2-5,TRBD1,16,TGCGCCAGCAGCCAAGGCGACAGGGGGCTAGAGGAGACCCAGTACTTC,CASSQGDRGLEETQYF
few,TRBV7-9,TRBJ1-6,TRBD1,15,TGTGCCAGCAGCCGACAGGGGAACCAAAATTCACCCCTCCACTTT,CASSRQGNQNSPLHF
-,TRBV3-1,TRBJ2-3,TRBD2,15,TGTGCCAGCAGCCAAGCGGCGGCGGGAGGAGATACGCAGTATTTT,CASSQAAAGGDTQYF
-,TRBV19,TRBJ2-7,TRBD1,13,TGTGCCAGTGGGACAGGGGTCAACTACGAGCAGTACTTC,CASGTGVNYEQYF
many,TRBV12-3/TRBV12-4,TRBJ2-2,TRBD2,15,TGTGCCAGCAGTTTAGGGGGCGGGAGGGCCGGGGAGCTGTTTTTT,CASSLGGGRAGELFF
many,TRBV29-1,TRBJ1-1,-,12,TGCAGCGTTGAAGCCCCCCGGGTGGGCGCTTTCTTT,CSVEAPRVGAFF
many,TRBV2,TRBJ2-3,-,14,TGTGCCAGCAGGATGACAATTAGCACAGATACGCAGTATTTT,CASRMTISTDTQYF
many,TRBV5-1,TRBJ1-3,-,14,TGCGCCAGCAGCCGGCTGACAGGACAAAACACCATATATTTT,CASSRLTGQNTIYF
many,TRBV5-1,TRBJ2-7,-,16,TGCGCCAGCAGCTTGAGGAGCCAACGACCAGCCTACGAGCAGTACTTC,CASSLRSQRPAYEQYF
few,TRBV28,TRBJ1-2,-,13,TGTGCCAGCAGTTTATACAGCTTCTATGGCTACACCTTC,CASSLYSFYGYTF
few,TRBV28,TRBJ1-5,-,14,TGTGCCAGCAGTCCCGGACAGTATAATCAGCCCCAGCATTTT,CASSPGQYNQPQHF
-,TRBV12-3/TRBV12-4,TRBJ2-5,-,16,TGTGCCAGCAGTTTAGGGGTGGTGGGGGGCCGGGAGACCCAGTACTTC,CASSLGVVGGRETQYF
-,TRBV24-1,TRBJ2-3,-,16,TGTGCCACCAGTGATAAGCGGTTGACCAGCACAGATACGCAGTATTTT,CATSDKRLTSTDTQYF
-,TRBV20-1,TRBJ2-1,TRBD2,16,TGCAGTGCTAGCGGACTAGCGGGAGGCTCCTACAATGAGCAGTTCTTC,CSASGLAGGSYNEQFF
-,TRBV14,TRBJ2-1,-,13,TGTGCCAGCAGCATGCACAGGACGGCTGAGCAGTTCTTC,CASSMHRTAEQFF
many,TRBV29-1,TRBJ2-1,TRBD1,15,TGCAGCGCCCTAAAGGGACAGGGGGTGACCAATGAGCAGTTCTTC,CSALKGQGVTNEQFF
many,TRBV6-2/TRBV6-3,TRBJ1-2,-,13,TGTGCCAGCAGACCCGGGACTTCCTATGGCTACACCTTC,CASRPGTSYGYTF
many,TRBV7-2,TRBJ2-3,-,15,TGTGCCAGCAGCTTAGTCGCAGGGCCGGCAGATACGCAGTATTTT,CASSLVAGPADTQYF
-,TRBV20-1,TRBJ2-1,TRBD2,16,TGCAGTGCCCGGACTAGCGTTTCTGCAGGGTACAATGAGCAGTTCTTC,CSARTSVSAGYNEQFF
many,TRBV10-3,TRBJ2-5,-,14,TGTGCCATCAGTGGAGCAGGCGACACGGAGACCCAGTACTTC,CAISGAGDTETQYF
few,TRBV19,TRBJ2-2,-,14,TGTGCCAGTAGTGTGGGACCCAACACCGGGGAGCTGTTTTTT,CASSVGPNTGELFF
-,TRBV4-2,TRBJ2-7,-,14,TGTGCCAGCAGCCAAGATCGGTCAGACTACGAGCAGTACTTC,CASSQDRSDYEQYF
many,TRBV19,TRBJ1-1,-,15,TGTGCCAGTAGTATTTCAGGACCCCTATACACTGAAGCTTTCTTT,CASSISGPLYTEAFF
few,TRBV6-4,TRBJ2-3,-,14,TGTGCCAGCAGTGACTCTGGAGGGCGGGATACGCAGTATTTT,CASSDSGGRDTQYF
-,TRBV15,TRBJ2-1,-,14,TGTGCCACCAGCAGAGATCTAGGGGCGGAAGAGCAGTTCTTC,CATSRDLGAEEQFF
-,TRBV15,TRBJ2-1,TRBD1,15,TGTGCCACCAGCAGGGGACAGTTTGGGGGCGATGAGCAGTTCTTC,CATSRGQFGGDEQFF
few,TRBV5-1,TRBJ1-4,TRBD1,18,TGCGCCAGCAGACCCCGACCCTCAGGGGGCGAGGGTAATGAAAAACTGTTTTTT,CASRPRPSGGEGNEKLFF
few,TRBV5-1,TRBJ2-3,TRBD2,16,TGCGCCAGCAGTCACCTAGCGGGGGACCTCAAAGATACGCAGTATTTT,CASSHLAGDLKDTQYF
few,TRBV4-1,TRBJ2-3,TRBD2,18,TGCGCCAGCAGCCAAGTTCGGAGACTAGCGGACCATAGGGATACGCAGTATTTT,CASSQVRRLADHRDTQYF
-,TRBV3-1,TRBJ1-5,TRBD1,16,TGTGCCAGCAGCCAAGGCTCTAGGACAGGGTATCAGCCCCAGCATTTT,CASSQGSRTGYQPQHF